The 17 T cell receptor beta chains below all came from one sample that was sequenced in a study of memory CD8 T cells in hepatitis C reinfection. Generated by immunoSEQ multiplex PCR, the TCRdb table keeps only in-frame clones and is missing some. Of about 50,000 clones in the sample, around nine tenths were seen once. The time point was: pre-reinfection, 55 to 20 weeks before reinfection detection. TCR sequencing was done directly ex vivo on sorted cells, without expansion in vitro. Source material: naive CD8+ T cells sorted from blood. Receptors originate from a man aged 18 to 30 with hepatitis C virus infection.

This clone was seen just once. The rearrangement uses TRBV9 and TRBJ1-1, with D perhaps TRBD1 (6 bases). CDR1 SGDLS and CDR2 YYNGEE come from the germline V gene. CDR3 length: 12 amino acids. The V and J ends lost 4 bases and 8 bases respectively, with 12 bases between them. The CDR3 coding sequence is TGTGCCAGCAGCCCCGGGACAATCGAAGCTTTCTTT. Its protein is CASSPGTIEAFF.

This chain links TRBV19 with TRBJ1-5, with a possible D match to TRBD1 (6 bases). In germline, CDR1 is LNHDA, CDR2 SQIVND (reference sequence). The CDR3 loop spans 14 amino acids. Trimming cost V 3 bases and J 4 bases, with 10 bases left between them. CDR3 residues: CASSMGGANQPQHF. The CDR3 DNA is TGTGCCAGTAGTATGGGGGGGGCGAATCAGCCCCAGCATTTT.

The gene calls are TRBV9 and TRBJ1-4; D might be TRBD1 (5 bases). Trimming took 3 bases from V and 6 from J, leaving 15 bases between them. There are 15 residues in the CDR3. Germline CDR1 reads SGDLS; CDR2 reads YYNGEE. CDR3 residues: CASSGGGAGYEKLFF. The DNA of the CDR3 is TGTGCCAGCAGCGGCGGCGGGGCTGGGTATGAAAAACTGTTTTTT. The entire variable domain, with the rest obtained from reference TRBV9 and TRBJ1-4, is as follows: DSGVTQTPKHLITATGQRVTLRCSPRSGDLSVYWYQQSLDQGLQFLIQYYNGEERAKGNILERFSAQQFPDLHSELNLSSLELGDSALYFCASSGGGAGYEKLFFGSGTQLSVL.

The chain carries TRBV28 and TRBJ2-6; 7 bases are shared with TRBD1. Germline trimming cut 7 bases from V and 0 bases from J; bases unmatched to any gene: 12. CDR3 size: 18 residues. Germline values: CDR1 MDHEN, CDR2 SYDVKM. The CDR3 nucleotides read TGTGCCAGCACCGTCGGACAGGTCCTAAGCTCTGGGGCCAACGTCCTGACTTTC. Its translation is CASTVGQVLSSGANVLTF.

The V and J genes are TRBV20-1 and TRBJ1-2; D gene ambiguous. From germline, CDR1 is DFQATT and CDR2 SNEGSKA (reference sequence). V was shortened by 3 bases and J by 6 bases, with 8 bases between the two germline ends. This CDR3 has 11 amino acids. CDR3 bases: TGCAGTGCTAGTCGGGAGGATGGCTACACCTTC. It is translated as CSASREDGYTF.

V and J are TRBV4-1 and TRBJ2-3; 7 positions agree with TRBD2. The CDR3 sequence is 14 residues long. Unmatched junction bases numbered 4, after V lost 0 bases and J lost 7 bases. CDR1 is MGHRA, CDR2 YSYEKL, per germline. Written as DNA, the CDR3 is TGCGCCAGCAGCCAAGACCACGGGGGGTATACGCAGTATTTT. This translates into CASSQDHGGYTQYF.

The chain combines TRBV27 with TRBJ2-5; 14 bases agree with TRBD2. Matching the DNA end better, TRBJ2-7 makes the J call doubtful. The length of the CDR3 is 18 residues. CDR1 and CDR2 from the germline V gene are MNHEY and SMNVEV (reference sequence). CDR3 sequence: CASSLTTTTSGRGHEQYF. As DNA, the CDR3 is TGTGCCAGCAGTTTAACTACAACGACTAGCGGGAGGGGACACGAGCAGTACTTC.

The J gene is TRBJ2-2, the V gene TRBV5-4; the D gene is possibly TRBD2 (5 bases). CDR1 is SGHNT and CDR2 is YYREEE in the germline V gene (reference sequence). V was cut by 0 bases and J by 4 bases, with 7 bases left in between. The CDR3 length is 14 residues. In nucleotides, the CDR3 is TGTGCCAGCAGCTTGGGACGGGGCACCGGGGAGCTGTTTTTT. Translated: CASSLGRGTGELFF.

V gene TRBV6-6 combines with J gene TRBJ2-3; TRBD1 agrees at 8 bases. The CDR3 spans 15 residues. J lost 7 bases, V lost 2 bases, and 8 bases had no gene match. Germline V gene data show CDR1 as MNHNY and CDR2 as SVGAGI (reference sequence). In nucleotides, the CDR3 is TGTGCCAGCAGTTACGGGCAGGGGGCTGTGAATACGCAGTATTTT. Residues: CASSYGQGAVNTQYF.

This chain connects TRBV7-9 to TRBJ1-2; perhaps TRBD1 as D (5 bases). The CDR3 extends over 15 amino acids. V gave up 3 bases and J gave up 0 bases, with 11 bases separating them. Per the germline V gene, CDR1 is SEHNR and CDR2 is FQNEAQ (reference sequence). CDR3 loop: CASSFPDSSNYGYTF. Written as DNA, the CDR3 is TGTGCCAGCAGCTTTCCCGACAGCTCTAACTATGGCTACACCTTC.

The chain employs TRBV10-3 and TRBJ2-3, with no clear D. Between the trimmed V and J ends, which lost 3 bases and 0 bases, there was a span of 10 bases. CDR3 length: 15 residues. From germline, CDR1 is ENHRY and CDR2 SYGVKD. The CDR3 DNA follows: TGTGCCATCAGTGAAACCGGGTCCAGCACAGATACGCAGTATTTT. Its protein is CAISETGSSTDTQYF.

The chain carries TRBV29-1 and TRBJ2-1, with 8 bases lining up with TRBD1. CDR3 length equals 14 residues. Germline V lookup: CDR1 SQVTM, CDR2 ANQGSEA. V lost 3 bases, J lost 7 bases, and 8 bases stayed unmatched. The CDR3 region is CSVEQGTGLNEQFF. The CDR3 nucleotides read TGCAGCGTTGAGCAGGGGACAGGCTTGAATGAGCAGTTCTTC.

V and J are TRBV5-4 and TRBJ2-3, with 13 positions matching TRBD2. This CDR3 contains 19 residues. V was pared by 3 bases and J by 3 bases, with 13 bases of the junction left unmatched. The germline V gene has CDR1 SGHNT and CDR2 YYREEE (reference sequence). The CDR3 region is CASSSGTSGIGWETDTQYF. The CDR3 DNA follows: TGTGCCAGCAGCTCCGGGACTAGCGGGATAGGTTGGGAGACAGATACGCAGTATTTT.

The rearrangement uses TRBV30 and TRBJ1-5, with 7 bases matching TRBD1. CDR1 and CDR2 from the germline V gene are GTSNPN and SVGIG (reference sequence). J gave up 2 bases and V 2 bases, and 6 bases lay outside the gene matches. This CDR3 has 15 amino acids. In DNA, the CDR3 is TGTGCCTGGAGTCTAACAGGGGTCGGCAATCAGCCCCAGCATTTT. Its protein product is CAWSLTGVGNQPQHF. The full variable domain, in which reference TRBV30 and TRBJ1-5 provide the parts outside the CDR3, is SQTIHQWPATLVQPVGSPLSLECTVEGTSNPNLYWYRQAAGRGLQLLFYSVGIGQISSEVPQNLSASRPQDRQFILSSKKLLLSDSGFYLCAWSLTGVGNQPQHFGDGTRLSIL.

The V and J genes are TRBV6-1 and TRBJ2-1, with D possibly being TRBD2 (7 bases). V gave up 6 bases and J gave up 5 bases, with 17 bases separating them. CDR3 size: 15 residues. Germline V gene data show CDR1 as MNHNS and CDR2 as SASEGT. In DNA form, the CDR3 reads TGTGCCAGCAGCCTGGAGGGGGGGGGACACAATGAGCAGTTCTTC. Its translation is CASSLEGGGHNEQFF.

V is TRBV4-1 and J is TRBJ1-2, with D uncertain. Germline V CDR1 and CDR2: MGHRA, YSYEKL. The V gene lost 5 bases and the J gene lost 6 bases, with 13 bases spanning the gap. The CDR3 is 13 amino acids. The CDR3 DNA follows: TGCGCCAGCAGCGACCCCGGGGAGGATGGCTACACCTTC. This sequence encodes CASSDPGEDGYTF.

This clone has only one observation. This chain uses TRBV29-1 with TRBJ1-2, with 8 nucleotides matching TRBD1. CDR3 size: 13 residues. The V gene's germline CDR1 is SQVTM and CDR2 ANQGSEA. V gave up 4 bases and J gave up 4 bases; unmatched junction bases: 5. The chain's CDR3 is CSVGSGGGYGYTF. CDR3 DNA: TGCAGCGTTGGTTCAGGGGGCGGCTATGGCTACACCTTC.